This TCR beta chain was captured by sequencing in a study of neoadjuvant anti-PD-1 for oral cavity cancer. Study overall: Patients without progression received a fourth nivolumab dose around day 43, then surgical resection on days 50-56. Study-level points and caveats: Post-treatment tumors with larger preexisting clones showed more shrinkage. Treg/Th17 ratio rose with pretreatment blood and fell with post-treatment tumor TCRbeta clonality.

Regarding time point: after neoadjuvant nivolumab, at surgical resection. Profiled with immunoSEQ multiplex PCR; TCRdb holds only in-frame clones, not every one. The table records approximately 16,000 clones, approximately 40% of them present only once. Trimming removed 1 base from V and 4 bases from J, with 8 bases in between. CDR3 length: 15 residues. Germline CDR1 and CDR2: SGHTA and FQGNSA. This clone has more than one count but fewer than ten. Its antigen remains unknown. The chain employs TRBV7-2 and TRBJ1-6; D remains ambiguous. The sequenced sample was tumor tissue, obtained after nivolumab (anti-PD-1) treatment. This clonotype was obtained from a person between 35 and 79 years old with oral cavity squamous cell carcinoma. The CDR3 bases are TGTGCCAGCAGCTTAGGGGCGGGTTATAATTCACCCCTCCACTTT. Its protein is CASSLGAGYNSPLHF.